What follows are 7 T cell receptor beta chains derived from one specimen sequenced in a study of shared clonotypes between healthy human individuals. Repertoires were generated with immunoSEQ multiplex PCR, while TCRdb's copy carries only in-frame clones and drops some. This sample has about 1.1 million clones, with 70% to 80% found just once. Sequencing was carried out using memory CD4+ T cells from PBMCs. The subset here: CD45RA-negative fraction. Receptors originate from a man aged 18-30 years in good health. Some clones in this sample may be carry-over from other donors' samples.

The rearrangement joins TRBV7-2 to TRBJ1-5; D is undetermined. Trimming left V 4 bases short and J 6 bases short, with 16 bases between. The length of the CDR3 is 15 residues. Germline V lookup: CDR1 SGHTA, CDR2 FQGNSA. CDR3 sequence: CASSYRTETTQPQHF. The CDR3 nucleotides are TGTGCCAGCAGCTACCGGACGGAGACGACTCAGCCCCAGCATTTT.

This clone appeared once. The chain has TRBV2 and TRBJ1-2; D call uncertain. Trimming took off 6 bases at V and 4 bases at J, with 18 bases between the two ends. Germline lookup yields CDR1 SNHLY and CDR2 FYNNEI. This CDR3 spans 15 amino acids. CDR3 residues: CASSELRTSPYGYTF. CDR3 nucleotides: TGTGCCAGCAGCGAATTGAGGACCAGCCCCTATGGCTACACCTTC. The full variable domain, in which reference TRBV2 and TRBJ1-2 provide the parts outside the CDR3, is EPEVTQTPSHQVTQMGQEVILRCVPISNHLYFYWYRQILGQKVEFLVSFYNNEISEKSEIFDDQFSVERPDGSNFTLKIRSTKLEDSAMYFCASSELRTSPYGYTFGSGTRLTVV.

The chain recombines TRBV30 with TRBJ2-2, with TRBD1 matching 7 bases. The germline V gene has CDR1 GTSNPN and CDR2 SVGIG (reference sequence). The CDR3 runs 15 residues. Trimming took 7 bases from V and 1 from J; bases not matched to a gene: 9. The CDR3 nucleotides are TGTGCCTCCTCTCCCCAGGGGGTGAACACCGGGGAGCTGTTTTTT. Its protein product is CASSPQGVNTGELFF.

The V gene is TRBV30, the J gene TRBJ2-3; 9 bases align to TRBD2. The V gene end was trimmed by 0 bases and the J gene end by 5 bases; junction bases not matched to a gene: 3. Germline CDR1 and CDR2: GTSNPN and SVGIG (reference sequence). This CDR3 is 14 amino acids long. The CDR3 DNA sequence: TGTGCCTGGAGTGTTGGGCGGGGGGGAGATACGCAGTATTTT. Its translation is CAWSVGRGGDTQYF.

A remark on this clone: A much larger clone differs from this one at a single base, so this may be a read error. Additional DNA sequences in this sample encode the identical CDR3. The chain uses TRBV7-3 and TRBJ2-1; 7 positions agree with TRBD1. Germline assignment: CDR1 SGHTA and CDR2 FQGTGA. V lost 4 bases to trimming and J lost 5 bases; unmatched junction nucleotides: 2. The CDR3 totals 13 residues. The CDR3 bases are TGTGCCAGCAGCTCCGACAGGGACAATGAGCAGTTCTTC. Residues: CASSSDRDNEQFF.

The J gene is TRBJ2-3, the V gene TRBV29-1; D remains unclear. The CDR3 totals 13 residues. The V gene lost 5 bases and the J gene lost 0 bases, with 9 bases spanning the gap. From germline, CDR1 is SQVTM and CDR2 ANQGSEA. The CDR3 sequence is CSVTPSSTDTQYF. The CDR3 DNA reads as TGCAGCGTTACTCCCTCTAGCACAGATACGCAGTATTTT.

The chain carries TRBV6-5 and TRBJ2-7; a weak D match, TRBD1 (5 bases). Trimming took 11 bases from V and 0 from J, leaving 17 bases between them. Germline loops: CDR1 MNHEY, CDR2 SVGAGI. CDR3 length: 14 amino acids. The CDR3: CAVTAGHGSYEQYF. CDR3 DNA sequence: TGTGCCGTGACCGCCGGACACGGCTCCTACGAGCAGTACTTC.